These 20 T cell receptor beta chains share one sample of origin, sequenced in a study of T cell responses to AZD1222 COVID-19 vaccine. This table comes from immunoSEQ multiplex PCR, and its TCRdb copy is limited to in-frame clones, with some not included. The sample has fewer than 65,000 clones; 80% to 90% are singletons. Sample: peripheral blood, taken 28 days after the second AZD1222 dose. These receptors were taken from an adult who received the AZD1222 COVID-19 vaccine.

The V and J genes are TRBV6-5 and TRBJ1-1; 7 bases match TRBD1. The ends lost 6 bases at V and 5 bases at J; junction bases unmatched: 9. This CDR3 comprises 14 residues. Looked up from germline, CDR1 is MNHEY and CDR2 is SVGAGI. CDR3 nucleotide sequence: TGTGCCAGCAGAAAGACAGGGACGGCGACTGAAGCTTTCTTT. Protein: CASRKTGTATEAFF.

The gene calls are TRBV11-1 and TRBJ2-7, with a weak D call TRBD1 (6 bases). Germline V gene data show CDR1 as SGHAT and CDR2 as FQDESV (reference sequence). Trimming left V 5 bases short and J 2 bases short, with 13 bases between. The CDR3 spans 14 residues. The CDR3 bases are TGTGCCAGCAGCACGAATACAGGGCCCTACGAGCAGTACTTC. It specifies CASSTNTGPYEQYF.

The chain carries TRBV19 and TRBJ1-1, with D possibly matching TRBD1 (6 bases). The CDR3 covers 15 residues. From germline, CDR1 is LNHDA and CDR2 SQIVND (reference sequence). Between the trimmed V and J ends, which lost 7 bases and 0 bases, there was a span of 15 bases. DNA for the CDR3: TGTGCCAGTACCCCAGGGGCCAGATTGAACACTGAAGCTTTCTTT. Protein sequence: CASTPGARLNTEAFF.

V is TRBV5-4 and J is TRBJ2-3; 12 bases line up with TRBD2. The CDR3 extends over 16 amino acids. The germline V gene encodes CDR1 SGHNT and CDR2 YYREEE (reference sequence). The junction had 5 bases not matched to a gene; V was cut back by 4 bases and J by 2 bases. CDR3 coding DNA: TGTGCCAGCAGCCGGGGACTAGCGGGCTTCACAGATACGCAGTATTTT. This sequence encodes CASSRGLAGFTDTQYF.

The chain has TRBV4-3 and TRBJ2-1; 7 nucleotides line up with TRBD1. The junction had 4 bases not matched to a gene; V was cut back by 1 base and J by 4 bases. Germline V gives CDR1 LGHNA, CDR2 YSLEER. CDR3 length: 15 amino acids. CDR3 loop: CASSQGDRRYNEQFF. The DNA for the CDR3 is TGCGCCAGCAGCCAAGGGGACAGACGGTACAATGAGCAGTTCTTC.

V is TRBV5-8 and J is TRBJ2-3; 12 bases are shared with TRBD2. V lost 4 bases to trimming and J lost 4 bases; unmatched junction nucleotides: 4. Germline CDR1 and CDR2: SGHTS and YDEGEE. The CDR3 has 15 residues. DNA of the CDR3: TGTGCCAGCAGCCCTAGCGGGAGGGACGCAGATACGCAGTATTTT. Amino acids: CASSPSGRDADTQYF.

The V and J genes are TRBV10-3 and TRBJ1-2, with 9 bases lining up with TRBD1. The germline V gene encodes CDR1 ENHRY and CDR2 SYGVKD. With V trimmed by 6 bases and J by 2 bases, 16 bases remained unmatched. There are 18 residues in the CDR3. The CDR3 is CAISHANPPGTGNYGYTF. The CDR3 DNA is TGTGCCATCAGCCACGCTAACCCCCCGGGGACAGGGAACTATGGCTACACCTTC.

The rearrangement links TRBV19 to TRBJ1-2; 9 bases fit TRBD1. The germline gives CDR1 LNHDA, CDR2 SQIVND (reference sequence). The CDR3 sequence is 16 residues long. V shed 4 bases, J shed 3 bases, and the junction held 9 bases outside the gene matches. CDR3: CASSTFGGQGDYGYTF. CDR3 nucleotide sequence: TGTGCCAGTAGTACATTTGGGGGACAGGGTGACTATGGCTACACCTTC.

The V and J genes are TRBV30 and TRBJ1-4; D unresolved. Looked up from germline, CDR1 is GTSNPN and CDR2 is SVGIG (reference sequence). Trimming took 5 bases from V and 7 from J, leaving 11 bases between them. This CDR3 region has 12 residues. CDR3 bases: TGTGCCTGGGGCCGGGTGTTTGAAAAACTGTTTTTT. Translated, it gives CAWGRVFEKLFF.

V usage is TRBV19 and J usage is TRBJ1-1, with D perhaps matching TRBD1 (5 bases). This CDR3 is 15 amino acids long. Germline lookup yields CDR1 LNHDA and CDR2 SQIVND (reference sequence). V lost 6 bases and J 0 bases, leaving 14 bases between the germline ends. CDR3 nucleotides: TGTGCCAGTAGCTCAGGGATGGGGATGAACACTGAAGCTTTCTTT. Its protein product is CASSSGMGMNTEAFF.

CDR3 amino acids: CASSMDSRSGNTIYF. CDR3 bases: TGTGCCAGTAGTATGGACAGCCGGAGCGGAAACACCATATATTTT. The chain recombines TRBV19 with TRBJ1-3; D perhaps matches TRBD1 (6 bases). The V gene lost 3 bases and the J gene lost 4 bases, with 13 bases spanning the gap. CDR3 size: 15 residues. From germline, CDR1 is LNHDA and CDR2 SQIVND (reference sequence).

The chain uses TRBV7-6 and TRBJ2-3, with D possibly TRBD1 on 6 matching bases. V shed 5 bases and J shed 6 bases, with 27 bases lying between them. CDR1 SGHVS and CDR2 FNYEAQ come from the germline V gene. CDR3 size: 18 residues. The CDR3 DNA sequence: TGTGCCAGCAGCCATCTTATGGGGGCTCCCGGGGCGCGGGATACGCAGTATTTT. Translation: CASSHLMGAPGARDTQYF.

The J gene is TRBJ2-3, the V gene TRBV9, with 7 positions matching TRBD2. CDR1 SGDLS and CDR2 YYNGEE come from the germline V gene. The CDR3 totals 16 residues. The junction had 13 bases not matched to a gene; V was cut back by 4 bases and J by 5 bases. CDR3 residues: CASSPTRGPGGDTQYF. The CDR3 nucleotides read TGTGCCAGCAGCCCCACAAGGGGACCGGGGGGAGATACGCAGTATTTT.

This clone was observed a handful of times. The chain is built from TRBV19 and TRBJ2-5, with 8 bases lining up with TRBD1. The CDR3 has 14 residues. In germline, CDR1 is LNHDA, CDR2 SQIVND (reference sequence). Germline trimming cut 1 base from V and 5 bases from J; bases unmatched to any gene: 3. The CDR3 DNA reads as TGTGCCAGTAGTATAGGCTGGACAGGGGAGACCCAGTACTTC. Its protein is CASSIGWTGETQYF.

The CDR3 region has the DNA TGTGCCAGCAGCTTCGACAGGGAGGGATATGGCTACACCTTC. It specifies CASSFDREGYGYTF. The rearrangement joins TRBV7-9 to TRBJ1-2; 7 bases map to TRBD1. This CDR3 is built from 14 residues. V shed 3 bases, J shed 5 bases, and the junction held 6 bases outside the gene matches. The V gene's germline CDR1 is SEHNR and CDR2 FQNEAQ (reference sequence). The whole variable domain, remainder taken from reference TRBV7-9 and TRBJ1-2, is DTGVSQNPRHKITKRGQNVTFRCDPISEHNRLYWYRQTLGQGPEFLTYFQNEAQLEKSRLLSDRFSAERPKGSFSTLEIQRTEQGDSAMYLCASSFDREGYGYTFGSGTRLTVV.

This chain uses TRBV2 with TRBJ1-3; no reliable D call. Germline lookup yields CDR1 SNHLY and CDR2 FYNNEI. The length of the CDR3 is 12 residues. V was cut by 5 bases and J by 0 bases, with 2 bases left in between. CDR3 in DNA: TGTGCCAGCAGTTTCTCTGGAAACACCATATATTTT. Its translation is CASSFSGNTIYF.

The V and J genes are TRBV5-1 and TRBJ2-1; the D gene is possibly TRBD1 (6 bases). This CDR3 has 12 residues. V dropped 7 bases and J dropped 12 bases, with 17 bases sitting between them. Germline V gene sequence: CDR1 SGHRS, CDR2 YFSETQ. The CDR3 DNA follows: TGCGCCAGCGGACAGAACCGGGACCCGCAGTTCTTC. Amino acid sequence: CASGQNRDPQFF.

The chain carries TRBV7-9 and TRBJ2-7; D uncertain. The CDR3 totals 11 residues. The V end lost 3 bases, the J end lost 6 bases, and 6 bases lay between the germline ends. Germline CDR1 reads SEHNR; CDR2 reads FQNEAQ (reference sequence). The CDR3 spells CASSFGPEQYF. The CDR3 DNA reads TGTGCCAGCAGCTTTGGGCCCGAGCAGTACTTC.

DNA for the CDR3: TGCGCCAGCAGCTGGGGATTGACAGGGAACCAAGAGACCCAGTACTTC. This translates into CASSWGLTGNQETQYF. V usage is TRBV5-1 and J usage is TRBJ2-5; 7 bases align to TRBD1. This CDR3 spans 16 amino acids. Germline CDR1 is SGHRS and CDR2 is YFSETQ. Trimming at V came to 3 bases and at J to 0 bases, leaving 8 bases not matched to a gene.

The chain is built from TRBV6-2 or TRBV6-3 and TRBJ2-4; 12 nucleotides align to TRBD1. This CDR3 spans 17 amino acids. The germline V gene has CDR1 MNHEY and CDR2 SVGEGT. The V gene end was trimmed by 5 bases and the J gene end by 5 bases; junction bases not matched to a gene: 10. In nucleotides, the CDR3 is TGTGCCAGCAGTACCACCTCGGGACAGGGGGCGGAAAACATTCAGTACTTC. Protein product: CASSTTSGQGAENIQYF.